This T cell receptor (beta chain) derives from a study of shared clonotypes between healthy human individuals (dated by TCRdb to about 2020). About the investigation overall: A few men and two women, aged 18 to 49 years, made up the cohort. For each donor, CD4 naive and CD4 memory were each given three plates, CD8 naive was given two plates, and CD8 memory was given one plate. The study deeply sequenced blood TCR repertoires of five healthy adults to estimate repertoire size and the extent of clonotype sharing between individuals. To increase sequencing depth and limit assay-specific biases, different laboratories used diverse techniques to prepare libraries and sequence TCR repertoires. Leukapheresis yielded between about 0.94 and 10 billion PBMCs per donor. Overall study results and their limits: The small number of donors limited the genetic and exposure-history diversity represented. Compared with non-shared clonotypes, clonotypes shared by all four sorted-subset donors had higher generation probabilities. When a few donors were compared, the shared fraction of clonotypes was approximately 5% for naive CD4, less than 4% for naive CD8, roughly 2.3% for memory CD4, and under 0.5% for memory CD8. Only blood was sampled, and tissue TCR repertoires likely differ from those in blood. Naive subsets generally had larger estimated clonotype richness than memory subsets. Incomplete sequencing was indicated by rarefaction of sorted-subset datasets, despite the large sequencing depth. Based on pairwise subsampling, the degree of clonotype sharing among donors was expected to be affected by sequencing depth.

Using the deep immunoSEQ assay, TCR CDR3 regions were amplified from genomic DNA by multiplex PCR. Extracted genomic DNA from each cell subset was distributed evenly across all wells of several immunoSEQ 96-well plates, and each plate was treated as a replicate. For sorted subsets, around 200 ng genomic DNA, equal to some 28,000 T cell genomes, was loaded into each replicate PCR. Purified libraries were measured with a Qubit 3.0 fluorometer, size-checked on a Bioanalyzer 2100, and measured again with the KAPA Library Quantification kit. Every immunoSEQ 96-well plate was sequenced on a separate single-read 150-cycle Illumina NextSeq 550 flow cell. As for how the authors treated the data: The immunoSEQ output contained only junctional sequences without quality scores, so filtering could not match that applied to full-length reads. To assign V/J genes and CDR3, sequences were annotated using PyIR, a Python wrapper for IgBLAST v1.9, with IMGT germline references. Any read was removed if the V/J assignment was weak (E-value above 1e-6), the CDR3 was missing, or the read contained stop codons, out-of-frame junctions, or ambiguous translated residues. V3J clonotypes were defined as sequences sharing an identical inferred V gene, J gene, and CDR3 amino acid sequence. The percentage overlap between two repertoires was calculated by dividing the number of shared unique clonotypes by the size of the smaller repertoire. Richness of each repertoire was evaluated using RTK rarefaction, the Chao1 estimator, and Recon v2.1 estimates of unobserved clonotypes. Generation probabilities for all TCRbeta clonotypes obtained by the gDNA method from a handful of donors were computed using OLGA. Held by TCRdb, this immuneACCESS table contains in-frame sequences only and omits some clones. Under half of the omission traces to an unresolved V gene where checked; the cause of the rest is unknown. For V, J and clone size, that table is used; D and trimming come from the DNA. The sample has nearly 750,000 clones on record, 72% of them singletons. More than 1.5% of the sample is in the top ten clones.

About this clone: Its antigen is still unknown. No much larger clonotype is one base removed from it; base qualities were not supplied.

The CDR3, cysteine through phenylalanine, is 11 amino acids long. Only CDR3 DNA remains: 33 bases, in frame from the first base. The germline V gene yields SQVTM for CDR1 and ANQGSEA for CDR2. V is pared back by 4 bases and J by 6 bases, with 10 bases lying between the germline termini. Donors were healthy HIV-negative adults with no recently reported acute infections or vaccinations. Only Caucasian adults living in Nashville, Tennessee, USA were represented among the donors. CD4+ T cells were enriched through magnetic negative selection, after which naive cells were positively selected on CD45RA and the remaining negative fraction served as the memory subset. Blood was obtained by leukapheresis, after which PBMCs were separated by Ficoll-Histopaque density gradient centrifugation and cryopreserved in liquid nitrogen vapor phase. Analytical flow cytometry was used to check the purity and quantity of every magnetically sorted T cell population. Genomic DNA was isolated from each sorted fraction and quantified by UV absorbance on a Nanodrop 2000c.

Specimen: memory CD4+ T cells sorted from blood. This sample's cell subset or site label indicates: CD45RA-negative fraction. The sequence was collected from a woman in her twenties or thirties in good health. The chain uses TRBV29-1 and TRBJ2-7; TRBD2 is perhaps the D gene, given 5 matching bases. The nucleotide sequence reads TGCAGCGTTGTACGGGGAAGCGAGCAGTACTTC. It encodes CSVVRGSEQYF.